A selection of T cell receptor beta chains follows, all from one sample in a study of cytomegalovirus exposure and HLA in healthy donors. Generated by immunoSEQ multiplex PCR, the TCRdb table keeps only in-frame clones and is missing some. The sample consists of 200,000 to 250,000 clones, approximately 88% of them appearing once. What was sequenced was PBMCs. The receptors stem from a young woman in good health and CMV-seropositive. CDR3s include the opening cysteine and the closing phenylalanine or tryptophan. Fields, in order: clone size, D gene, V gene, CDR3 length, J gene, CDR3 DNA, CDR3 protein. A D gene is named only where the DNA matches it firmly. Size is omitted from some rows. Given values are once, few, many or a class for expanded clones.

>-|-|TRBV30|12|TRBJ2-7
TGTGCCTGGAGTGTTGCCTCCTACGAGCAGTACTTC
CAWSVASYEQYF
>-|-|TRBV29-1|12|TRBJ1-2
TGCAGCGTTGTTAACCCTGGCTATGGCTACACCTTC
CSVVNPGYGYTF
>-|TRBD2|TRBV27|16|TRBJ2-1
TGTGCCAGCACCCAAAGAGGCGGGAGCTCCTACAATGAGCAGTTCTTC
CASTQRGGSSYNEQFF
>-|-|TRBV28|11|TRBJ2-7
TGTGCCAGTGCCCGATTCTACGAGCAGTACTTC
CASARFYEQYF
>-|-|TRBV6-5|15|TRBJ1-2
TGTGCCAGCAGTTACCAACAGTCTTCTAACTATGGCTACACCTTC
CASSYQQSSNYGYTF
>-|-|TRBV25-1|18|TRBJ2-1
TGTGCCAGCAGTGGACGTCCGGGGTCGGGATGGTCCTACAATGAGCAGTTCTTC
CASSGRPGSGWSYNEQFF
>-|-|TRBV7-6|15|TRBJ2-7
TGTGCCAGCAGCTTAGGGTCAGGGGTGTCCTACGAGCAGTACTTC
CASSLGSGVSYEQYF
>-|-|TRBV20-1|11|TRBJ1-1
TGCAGTGCAACGGAAGGGGCTGAAGCTTTCTTT
CSATEGAEAFF
>-|TRBD1|TRBV6-5|16|TRBJ1-1
TGTGCCAGCAGTTACCACCTATCTGGGACAGGGACTGAAGCTTTCTTT
CASSYHLSGTGTEAFF
>few|-|TRBV9|13|TRBJ2-3
TGTGCCAGCAACACGGGAGTTGGCGATACGCAGTATTTT
CASNTGVGDTQYF
>-|TRBD2|TRBV7-8|13|TRBJ2-2
TGTGCCAGCAGTAGACTAGCTATCGGGGAGCTGTTTTTT
CASSRLAIGELFF
>-|TRBD2|TRBV5-1|16|TRBJ2-5
TGCGCCAGCAGCTTGGGCGGGACTAGCGTCGGGGAGACCCAGTACTTC
CASSLGGTSVGETQYF
>-|TRBD2|TRBV18|15|TRBJ2-7
TGTGCCAGCTCACCAGGCGGGAGTGGGTCTTACGAGCAGTACTTC
CASSPGGSGSYEQYF
>-|TRBD1|TRBV5-1|15|TRBJ2-3
TGCGCCAGCAGCTCCAGACAGGGTAGCACAGATACGCAGTATTTT
CASSSRQGSTDTQYF
>-|-|TRBV5-4|15|TRBJ2-1
TGTGCCAGCAGCTTGGAGGCAGGGACTCACAATGAGCAGTTCTTC
CASSLEAGTHNEQFF
>-|-|TRBV29-1|11|TRBJ2-3
TGCAGCGTTCGTGATTGGGATACGCAGTATTTT
CSVRDWDTQYF
>-|TRBD1|TRBV9|14|TRBJ2-1
TGTGCCAGCAGCCACCGGACAGGGGGCGATGAGCAGTTCTTC
CASSHRTGGDEQFF
>-|-|TRBV9|15|TRBJ1-1
TGTGCCAGCAGCCCAACCCGGGCGCCGGGCACTGAAGCTTTCTTT
CASSPTRAPGTEAFF
>-|-|TRBV11-3|12|TRBJ2-1
TGTGCCAGCAGGGGGGGGGCTGGCGAGCAGTTCTTC
CASRGGAGEQFF
>-|-|TRBV28|10|TRBJ1-2
TGTGCCAGCAGCTCGTGGGGCTACACCTTC
CASSSWGYTF
>-|TRBD1|TRBV13|16|TRBJ2-2
TGTGCCAGCAGCTTAGGCACAGGGGGTAACACCGGGGAGCTGTTTTTT
CASSLGTGGNTGELFF
>once|TRBD1|TRBV11-3|15|TRBJ2-2
TGTGCCAGCAGCGGACAGGGCATGGGCACCGGGGAGCTGTTTTTT
CASSGQGMGTGELFF
>-|-|TRBV19|16|TRBJ1-5
TGTGCCAGTAGTATAGGGAGGCAGGGAGGCAATCAGCCCCAGCATTTT
CASSIGRQGGNQPQHF
>-|TRBD1|TRBV30|13|TRBJ2-7
TGTGCCGGTAAAGGACAGGGAACCTACGAGCAGTACTTC
CAGKGQGTYEQYF
>-|-|TRBV7-3|13|TRBJ2-1
TGTGCCAGCAGCTTACCAGGCAAGCATGAGCAGTTCTTC
CASSLPGKHEQFF
>many|-|TRBV9|12|TRBJ2-2
TGTGCCAGCAGCGTATCCACCGGGGAGCTGTTTTTT
CASSVSTGELFF
>-|-|TRBV7-2|14|TRBJ2-7
TGTGCCAGCAGCTTTCGACACGAATACTACGAGCAGTACTTC
CASSFRHEYYEQYF
>many|TRBD1|TRBV28|14|TRBJ1-2
TGTGCCAGCAGTTTGAACAGGGGGGTTGGTGGCTACACCTTC
CASSLNRGVGGYTF
>-|-|TRBV7-3|15|TRBJ2-3
TGTGCCAGCAGCTTAAGTGGAGGGCTCACAGATACGCAGTATTTT
CASSLSGGLTDTQYF
>-|TRBD2|TRBV19|15|TRBJ2-1
TGTGCCAGTAGTCGTGAGCGGGAGCTCTACAATGAGCAGTTCTTC
CASSRERELYNEQFF
>-|-|TRBV28|14|TRBJ1-1
TGTGCCAGCAGTTTACTCACGGAGGGGACTGAAGCTTTCTTT
CASSLLTEGTEAFF
>-|-|TRBV4-1|13|TRBJ2-7
TGCGCCAGCAGCCTTAGCGGAGACTACGAGCAGTACTTC
CASSLSGDYEQYF
>-|TRBD1|TRBV2|14|TRBJ2-3
TGTGCCAGCACCTTGGGACAGCCCACAGATACGCAGTATTTT
CASTLGQPTDTQYF
>many|-|TRBV5-1|16|TRBJ2-7
TGCGCCAGCAGCGGGGGGAGCCCAGGGTACTCCTACGAGCAGTACTTC
CASSGGSPGYSYEQYF
>-|-|TRBV9|17|TRBJ2-5
TGTGCCAGCAGCGTAGAGGTCGGGTGGGGCTCCCAAGAGACCCAGTACTTC
CASSVEVGWGSQETQYF
>-|TRBD1|TRBV30|15|TRBJ1-5
TGTGCCTGGGGAACCAGGGGGATCGACAATCAGCCCCAGCATTTT
CAWGTRGIDNQPQHF
>-|-|TRBV6-5|13|TRBJ1-5
TGTGCCAGCAGTTATGGCACTTTAGGGCCCCAGCATTTT
CASSYGTLGPQHF
>few|-|TRBV6-6|12|TRBJ2-1
TGTGCCAGTTTAGGGATTTACAATGAGCAGTTCTTC
CASLGIYNEQFF
>-|-|TRBV4-2|14|TRBJ2-7
TGTGCCAGCAGCCAAGAACGGACTGGCTACGAGCAGTACTTC
CASSQERTGYEQYF
>-|-|TRBV30|14|TRBJ1-2
TGTGCCTGCCCGGCGCGGATCCCTGACTATGGCTACACCTTC
CACPARIPDYGYTF
>-|-|TRBV11-2|13|TRBJ2-7
TGTGCCAGCAGCTTCGAGGTTCGCTACGAGCAGTACTTC
CASSFEVRYEQYF
>-|TRBD1|TRBV19|16|TRBJ1-2
TGTGCCAGTAGTATTTTGCCCGGGACAGGCCTTTATGGCTACACCTTC
CASSILPGTGLYGYTF
>-|TRBD2|TRBV5-1|17|TRBJ2-1
TGCGCCAGCAGCTCCGTACTGACTAGCGGGAGGTTCGATGAGCAGTTCTTC
CASSSVLTSGRFDEQFF
>-|-|TRBV5-1|14|TRBJ2-7
TGCGCCAGCCACGTCGGGGCAGGGTTGAGAGAGCAGTACTTC
CASHVGAGLREQYF
>-|TRBD1|TRBV6-1|12|TRBJ1-4
TGTCCCTACCTCGGACAGGGGGAAAAACTGTTTTTT
CPYLGQGEKLFF
>-|-|TRBV18|13|TRBJ2-7
TGTGCCAGTTCCTTCGGGTTGCGCTACGAGCAGTACTTC
CASSFGLRYEQYF
>-|TRBD1|TRBV30|16|TRBJ1-2
TGTGCCTGGAGTGCCTCCACAGGGGGCGAGGGCTATGGCTACACCTTC
CAWSASTGGEGYGYTF
>-|TRBD2|TRBV29-1|15|TRBJ2-1
TGCAGCGTTGGGGTGTGGACTAGCGGGAGAGGGGAGCAGTTCTTC
CSVGVWTSGRGEQFF
>-|-|TRBV5-1|14|TRBJ2-3
TGCGCCAGCAGCTTTTGGGGGGCGGGAGATACGCAGTATTTT
CASSFWGAGDTQYF
>-|-|TRBV2|13|TRBJ2-1
TGTGCCAGCAGTATACTATCTAACAATGAGCAGTTCTTC
CASSILSNNEQFF
>-|-|TRBV28|13|TRBJ2-7
TGTGCCAGCAGTCGGACCGACCTCTACGAGCAGTACTTC
CASSRTDLYEQYF
>-|-|TRBV11-2|12|TRBJ1-1
TGTGCCAGCAGCTTAGAAAACACTGAAGCTTTCTTT
CASSLENTEAFF
>-|-|TRBV7-2|13|TRBJ1-5
TGTGCCAGCAGCTCCAGGGGTAATCAGCCCCAGCATTTT
CASSSRGNQPQHF
>-|-|TRBV7-2|12|TRBJ2-7
TGTGCCAGCAGTGCAGGGTTCTACGAGCAGTACTTC
CASSAGFYEQYF
>-|TRBD1|TRBV7-9|13|TRBJ2-5
TGTGCCAGCAGCCTCCGGGACAGTGAGACCCAGTACTTC
CASSLRDSETQYF
>-|-|TRBV27|16|TRBJ2-5
TGTGCCAGCAGTTTATCGGCGCGGCTAGATGTAGAGACCCAGTACTTC
CASSLSARLDVETQYF
>-|-|TRBV14|12|TRBJ1-1
TGTGCCAGCAGCCAAGGTGGTACTGAAGCTTTCTTT
CASSQGGTEAFF
>-|-|TRBV27|13|TRBJ1-1
TGTGCCAGCAGTTTAGGGATTTACACTGAAGCTTTCTTT
CASSLGIYTEAFF
>-|-|TRBV11-3|14|TRBJ2-1
TGTGCCAGCAGCTTACGGGCGAAAGGGAATGAGCAGTTCTTC
CASSLRAKGNEQFF
>-|TRBD1|TRBV11-2|15|TRBJ1-2
TGTGCCAGCAGCCTGGACAGGGGAGCTAACTATGGCTACACCTTC
CASSLDRGANYGYTF